The clone carrying this T cell receptor beta chain was detected a few times. Its antigen remains unknown. The study ran its PCR with 60 Vbeta and 13 Jbeta primers. Repertoires were generated with immunoSEQ multiplex PCR, while TCRdb's copy carries only in-frame clones and drops some. The sample carries tens of thousands of clones, roughly 80% recorded once. This specimen belongs to a study of cytomegalovirus exposure and HLA in healthy donors. Overall study findings and caveats: Available immune exposure information was restricted to CMV serostatus only.

The CDR3 consists of 14 residues. Germline V gene lookup returns CDR1 SGHRS and CDR2 YFSETQ. V shed 2 bases and J shed 7 bases, with 13 bases lying between them. V usage is TRBV5-1 and J usage is TRBJ2-1; a weak D match, TRBD2 (5 bases). The specimen was PBMCs. The source of this sequence is a middle-aged woman in good health and CMV-seropositive. The CDR3 sequence is CASSFSRGTNEQFF. CDR3 bases: TGCGCCAGCAGCTTCTCTCGGGGTACGAATGAGCAGTTCTTC.